Below are 26 T cell receptor beta chains sequenced from a single sample in a study. TCRdb processed the RT-PCR reads anew with MiXCR; each CDR3 protein has one entry. The repertoire holds approximately 720,000 distinct CDR3 sequences, with 13% to 15% as singletons. Specimen: memory CD4+ T cells from blood. The receptors were sampled from a female donor in good health, serving as a healthy control.

This sequence joins TRBV7-2 and TRBJ2-7; 9 bases are a match to TRBD1. Per germline, CDR1 SGHTA and CDR2 FQGNSA. Trimming at V came to 8 bases and at J to 1 base, leaving 6 bases not matched to a gene. The CDR3 has 14 amino acids. The CDR3 sequence is CASLRDRASYEQYF. In DNA, the CDR3 is TGTGCCAGCCTCCGGGACAGGGCTTCCTACGAGCAGTACTTC.

This clonotype occurred a few times. The chain employs TRBV20-1 and TRBJ2-1; either TRBD1 or TRBD2 may fit D (6 bases each). In germline, CDR1 is DFQATT, CDR2 SNEGSKA (reference sequence). This CDR3 region has 15 residues. Trimming removed 0 bases from V and 6 bases from J, with 15 bases in between. CDR3 amino acids: CSARDRQGRFNEQFF. The CDR3 nucleotides are TGCAGTGCTAGAGATCGGCAGGGGAGGTTCAATGAGCAGTTCTTC.

In this sample, this clonotype turned up a few times. The rearrangement links TRBV7-8 to TRBJ1-1; tentatively, D is TRBD1 (5 bases). The ends were cut back, 3 bases at V and 1 base at J, with 9 bases in the middle. The CDR3 is made up of 14 amino acids. Germline V lookup: CDR1 SGHVS, CDR2 FQNEAQ. CDR3 sequence reads: CASSFLDTNTEAFF. Here the CDR3 DNA reads TGTGCCAGCAGCTTCTTGGACACGAACACTGAAGCTTTCTTT.

This clonotype was counted at least ten times. The chain has TRBV4-3 and TRBJ1-1, with D hard to call. The germline V and J ends were trimmed by 8 bases and 3 bases, with 13 bases remaining between them. This CDR3 comprises 13 residues. The germline CDR1 and CDR2 sequences are LGHNA and YSLEER. CDR3 bases: TGCGCCAGCTCCCCGCGCGGGGACACTGAAGCTTTCTTT. Translated: CASSPRGDTEAFF.

This clonotype was counted between two and nine times. The V gene is TRBV5-1, the J gene TRBJ2-7, with D perhaps matching TRBD1 or TRBD2 (6 bases each). CDR3 length: 16 amino acids. Trimming left V 4 bases short and J 6 bases short, with 23 bases between. The germline V gene has CDR1 SGHRS and CDR2 YFSETQ. DNA of the CDR3: TGCGCCAGCAGCCCGGTCGGGGGCGCAGGTTTGGGCGAGCAGTACTTC. Translated: CASSPVGGAGLGEQYF.

V is TRBV20-1 and J is TRBJ1-5; 8 nucleotides align to TRBD1. V lost 3 bases and J lost 6; bases outside the gene matches: 13. The length of the CDR3 is 16 residues. Germline loops: CDR1 DFQATT, CDR2 SNEGSKA (reference sequence). The CDR3 is CSASAIQGASGQPQHF. CDR3 nucleotide sequence: TGCAGTGCTAGTGCTATTCAGGGGGCTTCAGGTCAGCCCCAGCATTTT.

This rearrangement joins TRBV5-5 to TRBJ2-1; 13 nucleotides line up with TRBD2. The ends lost 4 bases at V and 3 bases at J; junction bases unmatched: 4. Germline V CDR1 and CDR2: SGHKS, YYEKEE (reference sequence). This CDR3 comprises 16 residues. Written as DNA, the CDR3 is TGTGCCAGCAGCCCCTGGACTAGCGGGGGCTACAATGAGCAGTTCTTC. Translated, it gives CASSPWTSGGYNEQFF. Full variable domain (missing parts from reference TRBV5-5 and TRBJ2-1): DAGVTQSPTHLIKTRGQQVTLRCSPISGHKSVSWYQQVLGQGPQFIFQYYEKEERGRGNFPDRFSARQFPNYSSELNVNALLLGDSALYLCASSPWTSGGYNEQFFGPGTRLTVL.

This clonotype was recorded many times. V gene TRBV30 combines with J gene TRBJ1-5; D is uncertain. Germline values: CDR1 GTSNPN, CDR2 SVGIG (reference sequence). V lost 0 bases to trimming and J lost 1 base, with 4 bases between them. The CDR3 has 13 residues. The CDR3 protein is CAWSVDSNQPQHF. CDR3 DNA: TGTGCCTGGAGTGTCGACAGCAATCAGCCCCAGCATTTT.

At least ten counts were recorded for this clonotype. The chain uses TRBV20-1 and TRBJ2-3, with 7 bases lining up with TRBD2. Trimming cost V 5 bases and J 2 bases; bases outside gene matches: 4. This CDR3 has 13 residues. CDR1 and CDR2 (germline): DFQATT, SNEGSKA (reference sequence). The CDR3: CSASSGPTDTQYF. The CDR3 bases are TGCAGTGCTTCTAGCGGACCCACAGATACGCAGTATTTT.

About this clonotype: A much larger clone lies a single base off, so this may be a read error. The chain has TRBV7-9 and TRBJ2-5; D is possibly TRBD1 or TRBD2 (6 bases each). CDR3 size: 12 residues. V lost 2 bases, J lost 9 bases, and 10 bases lay in between. The germline V gene has CDR1 SEHNR and CDR2 FQNEAQ (reference sequence). This CDR3 reads CASSLMRGAQYF. As DNA, the CDR3 is TGTGCCAGCAGCTTAATGAGGGGGGCCCAGTACTTC. The full variable domain, rest sourced from reference TRBV7-9 and TRBJ2-5, is DTGVSQNPRHKITKRGQNVTFRCDPISEHNRLYWYRQTLGQGPEFLTYFQNEAQLEKSRLLSDRFSAERPKGSFSTLEIQRTEQGDSAMYLCASSLMRGAQYFGPGTRLLVL.

The chain recombines TRBV12-3 or TRBV12-4 with TRBJ1-1; 7 bases map to TRBD1. Trimming took 4 bases from V and 9 from J; bases not matched to a gene: 8. CDR3 size: 13 residues. CDR3 sequence (DNA): TGTGCCAGCAGTTCAAGAGGGGGCTCTAAAGCTTTCTTT. As protein: CASSSRGGSKAFF.

This clonotype was recorded many times. The CDR3 DNA follows: TGCAGTGAAAGGACAGGCGGAAATGAGCAGTTCTTC. This codes for CSERTGGNEQFF. The chain combines TRBV20-1 with TRBJ2-1; 7 bases align to TRBD1. The CDR3 has 12 amino acids. The ends lost 7 bases at V and 7 bases at J; junction bases unmatched: 7. Germline values: CDR1 DFQATT, CDR2 SNEGSKA (reference sequence).

This clonotype was detected only a few times. The V and J genes are TRBV7-9 and TRBJ1-3; D is uncertain. Germline V gene lookup returns CDR1 SEHNR and CDR2 FQNEAQ (reference sequence). This CDR3 spans 12 amino acids. V was clipped by 1 base and J by 8 bases, with 6 bases between them. The CDR3 protein is CASSLERHTIYF. In DNA form, the CDR3 reads TGTGCCAGCAGCTTAGAACGACACACCATATATTTT.

The chain combines TRBV27 with TRBJ1-2; a weak D match, TRBD1 (5 bases). Germline assignment: CDR1 MNHEY and CDR2 SMNVEV (reference sequence). The V end lost 9 bases, the J end lost 5 bases, and 19 bases lay between the germline ends. The CDR3 spans 14 residues. The CDR3: CASRWGEAGYGYTF. The CDR3 bases are TGTGCCAGTCGGTGGGGGGAAGCGGGTTATGGCTACACCTTC.

The CDR3 nucleotides read TGTGCCAGCAGCTTAGCGTTACCCAGGGTGGATACGCAGTATTTT. The encoded protein is CASSLALPRVDTQYF. The chain employs TRBV7-2 and TRBJ2-3; tentative D call: TRBD1 (5 bases). This CDR3 contains 15 residues. In germline, CDR1 is SGHTA, CDR2 FQGNSA. The V gene lost 0 bases and the J gene lost 6 bases, with 13 bases spanning the gap.

J is TRBJ2-5 and V is TRBV30; D not certain. The ends were cut back, 3 bases at V and 2 bases at J, with 7 bases in the middle. This CDR3 is built from 12 residues. Looked up from germline, CDR1 is GTSNPN and CDR2 is SVGIG (reference sequence). The CDR3 DNA follows: TGTGCCTGGAGGTACAGTCAAGAGACCCAGTACTTC. This encodes CAWRYSQETQYF.

The CDR3 reads CASSTGQGRNYGYTF. The CDR3 DNA reads TGTGCCAGCAGTACTGGACAGGGCCGCAACTATGGCTACACCTTC. The chain joins TRBV27 to TRBJ1-2; 8 bases match TRBD1. CDR3 length: 15 amino acids. J was trimmed by 2 bases and V by 5 bases; bases with no gene match: 7. In germline, CDR1 is MNHEY, CDR2 SMNVEV (reference sequence).

This clonotype showed up just a few times. The chain is built from TRBV12-3 or TRBV12-4 and TRBJ2-5; 8 bases are shared with TRBD1. The CDR3 contains 13 residues. V trimming: 6 bases; J trimming: 3 bases; junction bases outside the gene matches: 3. In DNA form, the CDR3 reads TGTGCCAGCAGGTCAGGGGGCGAAGAGACCCAGTACTTC. It codes for CASRSGGEETQYF.

This clonotype turned up a few times. The chain is built from TRBV28 and TRBJ2-7; 9 bases agree with TRBD1. The CDR3 is made up of 15 amino acids. CDR1 and CDR2 (germline): MDHEN, SYDVKM. With V trimmed by 3 bases and J by 4 bases, 7 bases remained unmatched. DNA for the CDR3: TGTGCCAGCAGTTTGTTCGGGACAGGGTCATACGAGCAGTACTTC. Translating gives CASSLFGTGSYEQYF.

This clonotype showed up many times. V usage is TRBV10-3 and J usage is TRBJ2-1; D may match TRBD1 or TRBD2 (5 bases each). The germline V and J ends were trimmed by 5 bases and 8 bases, with 19 bases remaining between them. Germline loops: CDR1 ENHRY, CDR2 SYGVKD. The CDR3 totals 15 residues. The CDR3 spells CAISPSEGLGHEQFF. The CDR3 coding sequence is TGTGCCATCAGTCCCTCCGAGGGGTTGGGGCATGAGCAGTTCTTC.

This clonotype was picked up a small number of times. The rearrangement joins TRBV27 to TRBJ2-3, with TRBD2 matching over 7 bases. CDR3 size: 19 residues. The germline V gene has CDR1 MNHEY and CDR2 SMNVEV (reference sequence). V was clipped by 3 bases and J by 0 bases; unmatched bases: 15. CDR3 DNA sequence: TGTGCCAGCAGTTTCTGGAGTCGGGGACTAACAGTTAGCACAGATACGCAGTATTTT. Translating it yields CASSFWSRGLTVSTDTQYF.

The V gene is TRBV20-1, the J gene TRBJ1-5; no reliable D call. The CDR3 runs 14 residues. V gave up 5 bases and J gave up 3 bases, with 14 bases separating them. Germline CDR1 is DFQATT and CDR2 is SNEGSKA (reference sequence). CDR3 coding DNA: TGCAGTGCTCCCCAGGCTACCATCAATCAGCCCCAGCATTTT. Protein product: CSAPQATINQPQHF.

In nucleotides, the CDR3 is TGCGCCAGCAGCCAGGGGGACAGGAATCAGCCCCAGCATTTT. Encoded protein: CASSQGDRNQPQHF. The rearrangement uses TRBV4-1 and TRBJ1-5; 8 nucleotides agree with TRBD1. The germline CDR1 and CDR2 sequences are MGHRA and YSYEKL. This CDR3 spans 14 amino acids. With 3 bases clipped from V and 4 bases from J, the junction kept 2 bases outside the gene matches.

This clonotype was picked up many times. The V call is TRBV15, the J call TRBJ1-1; D is unresolved. This CDR3 has 13 residues. Germline lookup yields CDR1 LNHNV and CDR2 YYDKDF (reference sequence). Between the trimmed V and J ends, which lost 0 bases and 8 bases, there was a span of 10 bases. This chain's CDR3 is CATSRDFDGEAFF. The DNA for the CDR3 is TGTGCCACCAGCAGAGATTTTGACGGGGAAGCTTTCTTT.

This clonotype turned up a few times. The V and J genes are TRBV29-1 and TRBJ1-1, with D perhaps TRBD1 (5 bases). This CDR3 spans 12 amino acids. Germline V lookup: CDR1 SQVTM, CDR2 ANQGSEA. This CDR3 reads CSAGTVNTEAFF. The CDR3 DNA sequence: TGCAGTGCCGGGACGGTGAACACTGAAGCTTTCTTT.

Only a few counts were recorded for this clonotype. V usage is TRBV18 and J usage is TRBJ2-5; maybe TRBD1 (6 bases). The CDR3 extends over 13 amino acids. V lost 6 bases and J lost 5, with 13 bases in between. CDR1 KGHSH and CDR2 LQKENI come from the germline V gene. This CDR3 is CASSGTTRETQYF. In nucleotides, the CDR3 is TGTGCCAGCTCCGGGACAACAAGGGAGACCCAGTACTTC. Based on the CDR3 plus reference TRBV18 and TRBJ2-5, the full variable domain is NAGVMQNPRHLVRRRGQEARLRCSPMKGHSHVYWYRQLPEEGLKFMVYLQKENIIDESGMPKERFSAEFPKEGPSILRIQQVVRGDSAAYFCASSGTTRETQYFGPGTRLLVL.